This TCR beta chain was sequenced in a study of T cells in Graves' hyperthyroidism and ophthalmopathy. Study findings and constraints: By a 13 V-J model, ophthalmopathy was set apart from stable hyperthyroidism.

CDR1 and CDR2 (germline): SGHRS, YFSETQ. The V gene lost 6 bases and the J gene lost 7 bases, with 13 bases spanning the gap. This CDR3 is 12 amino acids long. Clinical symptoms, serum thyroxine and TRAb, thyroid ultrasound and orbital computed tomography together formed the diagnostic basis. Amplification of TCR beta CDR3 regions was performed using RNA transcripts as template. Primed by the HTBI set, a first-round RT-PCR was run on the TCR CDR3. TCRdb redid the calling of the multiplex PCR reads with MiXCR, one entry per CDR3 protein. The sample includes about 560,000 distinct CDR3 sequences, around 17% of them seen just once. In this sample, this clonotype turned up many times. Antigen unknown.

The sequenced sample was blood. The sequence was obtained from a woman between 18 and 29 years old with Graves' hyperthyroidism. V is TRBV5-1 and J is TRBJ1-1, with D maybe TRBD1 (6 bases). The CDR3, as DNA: TGCGCCAGCATTACGACAGGCGGTGAAGCTTTCTTT. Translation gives CASITTGGEAFF.